This TCR beta chain is drawn from a study of blood T cell repertoires in COVID-19. The germline CDR1 and CDR2 sequences are SGHKS and YYEKEE (reference sequence). With V trimmed by 0 bases and J by 10 bases, 5 bases remained unmatched. This CDR3 contains 14 residues. TCRdb's copy holds only in-frame clones and misses some; the assay was immunoSEQ multiplex PCR. The table records tens of thousands of clones, roughly 89% of them present only once. The sequenced material came from peripheral blood. The chain joins TRBV5-5 to TRBJ2-1; 9 nucleotides line up with TRBD2. The source of this sequence is a man in his 60s with active COVID-19. Here the CDR3 reads CASSLALAGSEQFF. Written as DNA, the CDR3 is TGTGCCAGCAGCTTGGCCCTAGCGGGAAGCGAGCAGTTCTTC. Using reference TRBV5-5 and TRBJ2-1 for the parts outside the CDR3, the full variable domain is DAGVTQSPTHLIKTRGQQVTLRCSPISGHKSVSWYQQVLGQGPQFIFQYYEKEERGRGNFPDRFSARQFPNYSSELNVNALLLGDSALYLCASSLALAGSEQFFGPGTRLTVL.